This is a list of T cell receptor beta chains from one sample in a study of T cell responses to AZD1222 COVID-19 vaccine. The data were produced by immunoSEQ multiplex PCR, yet TCRdb's version contains in-frame clones alone and is incomplete. This sample has 150,000 or so clones, with around nine tenths found just once. The specimen was peripheral blood, collected 28 days after the second AZD1222 dose. These receptors all stem from an adult who received the AZD1222 COVID-19 vaccine. Each CDR3 is given with its conserved first and last residue. A D gene is named only where the DNA matches it firmly. Size tells how often a clone was seen (once, few, many) or the class of an expanded clone, and some rows leave it out.

v_call: TRBV7-8; clone_size: -; j_call: TRBJ2-1; d_call: -; cdr3_nt: TGTGCCAGCAGCTTAGGGGACATTCTCAATGAGCAGCTCTTC; cdr3_aa: CASSLGDILNEQLF
v_call: TRBV7-2; clone_size: few; j_call: TRBJ2-5; d_call: -; cdr3_nt: TGTGCCAGCAGCTTCGGGACTGGGGGAGAGACCCAGTACTTC; cdr3_aa: CASSFGTGGETQYF
v_call: TRBV2; clone_size: -; j_call: TRBJ2-6; d_call: -; cdr3_nt: TGTGCCAGCAGTGAACGAGGGGCCGGGGCCAACGTCCTGACTTTC; cdr3_aa: CASSERGAGANVLTF
v_call: TRBV5-5; clone_size: -; j_call: TRBJ1-5; d_call: TRBD1; cdr3_nt: TGTGCCAGCAGCTTGTTCTCCCCTACAGGGGCGGTAAGTCAGCCCCAGCATTTT; cdr3_aa: CASSLFSPTGAVSQPQHF
v_call: TRBV4-1; clone_size: once; j_call: TRBJ2-5; d_call: TRBD2; cdr3_nt: TGCGCCAGCAGCCAAGTAGTCGTAGCGGGGAAAGAGACCCAGTACTTC; cdr3_aa: CASSQVVVAGKETQYF
v_call: TRBV4-1; clone_size: -; j_call: TRBJ2-7; d_call: -; cdr3_nt: TGCGCCAGCAGCCAAGAAGAGAGGTCCTACGAGCAGTACTTC; cdr3_aa: CASSQEERSYEQYF
v_call: TRBV28; clone_size: -; j_call: TRBJ2-3; d_call: TRBD1; cdr3_nt: TGTGCCAGCAGTTTCTTATGGGATCGGACAGGTTCCACAGATACGCAGTATTTT; cdr3_aa: CASSFLWDRTGSTDTQYF
v_call: TRBV27; clone_size: -; j_call: TRBJ1-2; d_call: TRBD1; cdr3_nt: TGTGCCAGCAGTCCCCGAGGGACAGGGGATAACTATGGCTACACCTTC; cdr3_aa: CASSPRGTGDNYGYTF
v_call: TRBV5-1; clone_size: -; j_call: TRBJ2-5; d_call: TRBD2; cdr3_nt: TGCGCCAGCAGCTTGGTCGGCGGGAGGGCCGGGGAGACCCAGTACTTC; cdr3_aa: CASSLVGGRAGETQYF
v_call: TRBV19; clone_size: few; j_call: TRBJ2-7; d_call: -; cdr3_nt: TGTGCCAGTAGTATGAGGAGGGCCGAGCAGTACTTC; cdr3_aa: CASSMRRAEQYF
v_call: TRBV19; clone_size: -; j_call: TRBJ2-3; d_call: TRBD2; cdr3_nt: TGTGCCAGTAGCCGCGGGACTAGCGGAAACACAGATACGCAGTATTTT; cdr3_aa: CASSRGTSGNTDTQYF
v_call: TRBV11-3; clone_size: -; j_call: TRBJ2-1; d_call: TRBD2; cdr3_nt: TGTGCCAGCAGCTTAGTTTCGGCGGGAGGGTCTCAGGAGCAGTTCTTC; cdr3_aa: CASSLVSAGGSQEQFF
v_call: TRBV25-1; clone_size: -; j_call: TRBJ1-1; d_call: -; cdr3_nt: TGTGCCAGCACAACTTTTTGGGGCGATAACACTGAAGCTTTCTTT; cdr3_aa: CASTTFWGDNTEAFF
v_call: TRBV6-5; clone_size: -; j_call: TRBJ1-2; d_call: -; cdr3_nt: TGTGCCAGCAGCCTAGGGCAGGGCATCGGGGGCTACACCTTC; cdr3_aa: CASSLGQGIGGYTF
v_call: TRBV2; clone_size: -; j_call: TRBJ1-4; d_call: TRBD1; cdr3_nt: TGTGCCAGCAGCAACAGGGGTGTTAATGAAAAACTGTTTTTT; cdr3_aa: CASSNRGVNEKLFF
v_call: TRBV11-2; clone_size: -; j_call: TRBJ1-2; d_call: -; cdr3_nt: TGTGCCAGCAGCTTAGGGGGCGAGTTATCTAGGGGCTACACCTTC; cdr3_aa: CASSLGGELSRGYTF
v_call: TRBV19; clone_size: few; j_call: TRBJ1-1; d_call: -; cdr3_nt: TGTGCCAGTAGCTCCGGGGCATACACTGAAGCTTTCTTT; cdr3_aa: CASSSGAYTEAFF
v_call: TRBV7-2; clone_size: -; j_call: TRBJ2-1; d_call: TRBD2; cdr3_nt: TGTGCCAGCAGCCCCACGTGGACTAGCGGTTACAACTCACGGGTCTTC; cdr3_aa: CASSPTWTSGYNSRVF
v_call: TRBV30; clone_size: -; j_call: TRBJ1-6; d_call: TRBD1; cdr3_nt: TGTGCCTACTACGACAGGGCGCGTTCACCCCTCCACTTT; cdr3_aa: CAYYDRARSPLHF
v_call: TRBV4-1; clone_size: -; j_call: TRBJ1-5; d_call: -; cdr3_nt: TGCGCCAGCAGCCAGGGTCATTATAGCAATCAGCCCCAGCATTTT; cdr3_aa: CASSQGHYSNQPQHF
v_call: TRBV13; clone_size: -; j_call: TRBJ2-4; d_call: -; cdr3_nt: TGTGCCAGCAGCCCCCTTTCGGGGGTAGCCAAAAACATTCAGTACTTC; cdr3_aa: CASSPLSGVAKNIQYF
v_call: TRBV4-1; clone_size: -; j_call: TRBJ1-1; d_call: -; cdr3_nt: TGCGCCAGCAGCCAAGGGACAGCCCGGGGGAAGGCTGAAGCTTTCTTT; cdr3_aa: CASSQGTARGKAEAFF
v_call: TRBV7-9; clone_size: -; j_call: TRBJ2-1; d_call: TRBD2; cdr3_nt: TGTGCCAGCAGCTCCGGGACCGGGACTAGGACCAATGAGCAGTTCTTC; cdr3_aa: CASSSGTGTRTNEQFF
v_call: TRBV28; clone_size: -; j_call: TRBJ1-5; d_call: TRBD1; cdr3_nt: TGTGCCAGCAGATTACCGGACAGGGTCGGACAGCCCCAGCATTTT; cdr3_aa: CASRLPDRVGQPQHF
v_call: TRBV19; clone_size: -; j_call: TRBJ2-1; d_call: -; cdr3_nt: TGTGCCAGTAGTATCCCTAGAACCCTCTACAATGAGCAGTTCTTC; cdr3_aa: CASSIPRTLYNEQFF
v_call: TRBV19; clone_size: -; j_call: TRBJ1-5; d_call: -; cdr3_nt: TGTGCCAGTAGTATTGACCAAAGGCGCAATCAGCCCCAGCATTTT; cdr3_aa: CASSIDQRRNQPQHF
v_call: TRBV9; clone_size: few; j_call: TRBJ1-2; d_call: -; cdr3_nt: TGTGCCAGCAGCGTAGAGGGGAGATTGAACTATGGCTACACCTTC; cdr3_aa: CASSVEGRLNYGYTF
v_call: TRBV5-1; clone_size: -; j_call: TRBJ2-5; d_call: TRBD1; cdr3_nt: TGCGCCAGCAGCTTGGTGACGGGACAGAGGGAGACCCAGTACTTC; cdr3_aa: CASSLVTGQRETQYF
v_call: TRBV19; clone_size: -; j_call: TRBJ1-5; d_call: -; cdr3_nt: TGTGCCAGTAGTATAAGGGGGCAGCCCCAGCATTTT; cdr3_aa: CASSIRGQPQHF
v_call: TRBV19; clone_size: -; j_call: TRBJ1-5; d_call: TRBD1; cdr3_nt: TGTGCCAGTGCCGCCGGGACAGGAGGCGCCGGGAGCAATCAGCCCCAGCATTTT; cdr3_aa: CASAAGTGGAGSNQPQHF
v_call: TRBV5-6; clone_size: -; j_call: TRBJ2-5; d_call: TRBD2; cdr3_nt: TGTGCCAGCAGCTTGTTTCTCGGTGGACTAGCGGGATTAGAGACCCAGTACTTC; cdr3_aa: CASSLFLGGLAGLETQYF
v_call: TRBV10-3; clone_size: -; j_call: TRBJ1-5; d_call: TRBD1; cdr3_nt: TGTGCCATCAGTGAGTCGACAGGGGGCGGTCAGCCCCAGCATTTT; cdr3_aa: CAISESTGGGQPQHF